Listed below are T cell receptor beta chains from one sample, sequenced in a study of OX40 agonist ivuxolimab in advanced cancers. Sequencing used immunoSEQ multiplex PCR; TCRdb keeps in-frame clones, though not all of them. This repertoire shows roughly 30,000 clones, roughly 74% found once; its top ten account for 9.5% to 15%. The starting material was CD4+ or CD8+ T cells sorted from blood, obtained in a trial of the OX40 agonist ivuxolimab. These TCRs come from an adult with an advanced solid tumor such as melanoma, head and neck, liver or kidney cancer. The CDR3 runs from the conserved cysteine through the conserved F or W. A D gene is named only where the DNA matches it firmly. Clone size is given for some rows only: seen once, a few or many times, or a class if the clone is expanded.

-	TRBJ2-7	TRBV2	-	TGTGCCAGCAGTAAAAGGGACGGCGCCTACGAGCAGTACTTC	CASSKRDGAYEQYF
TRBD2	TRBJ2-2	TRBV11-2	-	TGTGCCAGCAGCTTAGAGCTAGCGGGGGGTACCGGGGAGCTGTTTTTT	CASSLELAGGTGELFF
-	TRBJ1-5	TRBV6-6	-	TGTGCCAGCAGTTACGGTTTGGTAGACAATCAGCCCCAGCATTTT	CASSYGLVDNQPQHF
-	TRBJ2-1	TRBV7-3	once	TGTGCCAGCAGCTTCTTGCCGTCAGGGCCAGTTGAGCAGTTCTTC	CASSFLPSGPVEQFF
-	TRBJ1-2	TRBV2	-	TGTGCCAGCAGTGAGGACTGGAGAGGGTACAGTTATGGCTACACCTTC	CASSEDWRGYSYGYTF
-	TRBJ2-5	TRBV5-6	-	TGTGCCAGCAGCCCGTCACCGGGGGGCAAAGAGACCCAGTACTTC	CASSPSPGGKETQYF
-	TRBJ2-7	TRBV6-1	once	TGTGCCAGCAGTGAACGCGGAGGGTTCGAGCAGTACTTC	CASSERGGFEQYF
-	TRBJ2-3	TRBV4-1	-	TGCGCCAGCAGCCAAGTGCTAACCCGAGGTACAGATACGCAGTATTTT	CASSQVLTRGTDTQYF
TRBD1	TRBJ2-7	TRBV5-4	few	TGTGCCAGCAGTCAAGACAGGGATCTCTACGAGCAGTACTTC	CASSQDRDLYEQYF
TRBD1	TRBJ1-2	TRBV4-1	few	TGCGCCAGCAGCCAAATTGGACAGGGGGCGAACTATGGCTACACCTTC	CASSQIGQGANYGYTF
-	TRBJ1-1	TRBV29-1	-	TGCAGCGCCGGGAGGACTGAAGCTTTCTTT	CSAGRTEAFF